A selection of T cell receptor beta chains follows, all from one sample in a study of blood T cell repertoires in COVID-19. TCRdb's copy holds only in-frame clones and misses some; the assay was immunoSEQ multiplex PCR. The data show 200,000 to 250,000 clones, 70% to 90% seen once. Input material: peripheral blood. These receptors were collected from a man between 25 and 39 years old who had recovered from COVID-19. Each CDR3 is given with its conserved first and last residue. The order of the fields is clone size, J gene, V gene, D gene, CDR3 DNA, CDR3 protein. D genes are given only for firm matches. Clone sizes are given selectively: once, few, many, or a class where the clone is expanded.

NA,TRBJ2-3,TRBV27,NA,TGTGCCAGCAGTACGTTCTTAAATCCCTTCCGGGAACTGACCACAGATACGCAGTATTTT,CASSTFLNPFRELTTDTQYF
NA,TRBJ2-3,TRBV5-4,NA,TGTGCCATCCCAACCGGCGGGCATAGCACAGATACGCAGTATTTT,CAIPTGGHSTDTQYF
NA,TRBJ1-1,TRBV10-1,NA,TGCGCCAGCAGTGAATATCTCGAGGGATATGCCCGCTTCTTT,CASSEYLEGYARFF
NA,TRBJ1-1,TRBV6-2/TRBV6-3,NA,TGTGCCAGCACCCCCCCGGGGAACACTGAAGCTTTCTTT,CASTPPGNTEAFF
NA,TRBJ1-6,TRBV5-1,NA,TGCGCCAGCAGCGGCAGACAGGATAATAATTCACCCCTCCACTTT,CASSGRQDNNSPLHF
NA,TRBJ2-3,TRBV28,TRBD1,TGTGCCAGCAGTTCCAGGGGGCAGGGTTGGGGCGCTACGCAGTATTTT,CASSSRGQGWGATQYF
NA,TRBJ2-3,TRBV5-1,NA,TGCGCCAGCAGCCCTCCGCTCAGACGGACGGGAACAGATACGCAGTATTTT,CASSPPLRRTGTDTQYF
NA,TRBJ1-5,TRBV18,TRBD1,TGTGCCAGCTCACCGGACCCGGGACAGGGCAATCAGCCCCAGCATTTT,CASSPDPGQGNQPQHF
once,TRBJ2-7,TRBV4-3,TRBD1,TGCGCCAGCAGCCATGGGACAGGGGGGCGCGAGCAGTACTTC,CASSHGTGGREQYF
NA,TRBJ2-3,TRBV10-1,TRBD2,TGCGCCAGCAGTGGGGAGGGTGATCGACTAGTCACAGATACGCAGTATTTT,CASSGEGDRLVTDTQYF
NA,TRBJ2-1,TRBV12-3/TRBV12-4,NA,TGTGCCAGCAGTCTCCCCCCGGCAGGTGAGCAGTTCTTC,CASSLPPAGEQFF
once,TRBJ1-4,TRBV25-1,NA,TGTGCCAGCAGTGAATATCAGGGAACGAGTGAAAAACTGTTTTTT,CASSEYQGTSEKLFF
once,TRBJ2-5,TRBV7-2,NA,TGTGCCAGCAGCACCCTCAGGACAGAAAAAGAGACCCAGTACTTC,CASSTLRTEKETQYF
NA,TRBJ2-1,TRBV6-5,NA,TGTGCCAGCAGTTACGGGACTTCACATAATGAGCAGTTCTTC,CASSYGTSHNEQFF
once,TRBJ2-7,TRBV25-1,TRBD1,TGTGCCAGCAGGCCCGAGGACAGGGGATACGAGCAGTACTTC,CASRPEDRGYEQYF
NA,TRBJ1-1,TRBV6-5,NA,TGTGCCAGCAGCCCCGGGATAAACACTGAAGCTTTCTTT,CASSPGINTEAFF
once,TRBJ1-6,TRBV6-5,NA,TGTGCCAGCAGTTACGTCGCGGTGTCCCGACCCCTCCACTTT,CASSYVAVSRPLHF
NA,TRBJ1-6,TRBV7-2,NA,TGTGCCAGCAGCCTTTGGGGTCCAGGGCGCTCCTATAATTCACCCCTCCACTTT,CASSLWGPGRSYNSPLHF
NA,TRBJ2-6,TRBV6-4,NA,TGTGCCAGCAAGGAGGTATTTGGGGCCAACGTCCTGACTTTC,CASKEVFGANVLTF
NA,TRBJ1-2,TRBV19,NA,TGTGCCAGTAGTCGGGGGGTGGCGGACTATGGCTACACCTTC,CASSRGVADYGYTF
few,TRBJ1-4,TRBV21-1,NA,TGTGCCAGCAGCAGGGCGCAGGCAACTAATGAAAAACTGTTTTTT,CASSRAQATNEKLFF
NA,TRBJ2-3,TRBV5-1,NA,TGCGCCAGCAGCTTGGGCACAGATCCCCGCGATACGCAGTATTTT,CASSLGTDPRDTQYF
few,TRBJ2-1,TRBV2,NA,TGTGCCAGCAGTGGAGGGTGGGGCTCCTACAATGAGCAGTTCTTC,CASSGGWGSYNEQFF
NA,TRBJ1-2,TRBV7-2,NA,TGTGCCAGCAGCCCCTCCCAGGGCCTCTATGGCTACACCTTC,CASSPSQGLYGYTF
NA,TRBJ1-6,TRBV19,TRBD1,TGTGCCAGTAGTATGGGGACAGGGGACTCCTATAATTCACCCCTCCACTTT,CASSMGTGDSYNSPLHF
NA,TRBJ2-1,TRBV24-1,NA,TGTGCCACCAGCGTGATTGCCGGAGGGTCTTCCTACAATGAGCAGTTCTTC,CATSVIAGGSSYNEQFF
NA,TRBJ1-1,TRBV9,TRBD1,TGTGCCAGCAGCGCCCATGGACAGGGTGAAGCTTTCTTT,CASSAHGQGEAFF
NA,TRBJ1-1,TRBV3-1/TRBV3-2,TRBD1,TGTGCCAGCAGCCAGGGGGAAACAGGGGGTGACGCTTTCTTT,CASSQGETGGDAFF
NA,TRBJ1-1,TRBV25-1,NA,TGTGCCAGCAGTGAATATGGTGCGGGTGAAGCTTTCTTT,CASSEYGAGEAFF
NA,TRBJ1-5,TRBV13,NA,TGTGCCAGCAGCTTAGGGCAGGGTCGCAATCAGCCCCAGCATTTT,CASSLGQGRNQPQHF
NA,TRBJ1-2,TRBV6-2/TRBV6-3,TRBD1,TGTGCCAGCAGTCCGGGACAGGGGAGGACCTATGGCTACACCTTC,CASSPGQGRTYGYTF
NA,TRBJ2-3,TRBV10-1,NA,TGCGCCAGCAGTCGGACTGGCCCGGATACGCAGTATTTT,CASSRTGPDTQYF
NA,TRBJ2-5,TRBV20-1,TRBD1,TGCAGTACCAGGGGGCAAGAGACCCAGTACTTC,CSTRGQETQYF
NA,TRBJ2-5,TRBV7-6,NA,TGTGCCAGCAGCCCCCAAGACGTCGGGGTTTCGTTAGAGACCCAGTACTTC,CASSPQDVGVSLETQYF
many,TRBJ1-3,TRBV9,TRBD1,TGTGCCAGCAGCGCCAGGGGGCTCGGAAACACCATATATTTT,CASSARGLGNTIYF
NA,TRBJ2-3,TRBV7-8,NA,TGTGCCAGCAGCTTAGCTTTAGGAGGCCTCACAGATACGCAGTATTTT,CASSLALGGLTDTQYF
NA,TRBJ2-5,TRBV7-6,NA,TGTGCCAGCAGCTTGTGGGGGGGGCCCTTAGAGACCCAGTACTTC,CASSLWGGPLETQYF
NA,TRBJ1-1,TRBV5-1,TRBD1,TGCGCCAGCAGCCTCGGGACAGGTGTTTTGAACACTGAAGCTTTCTTT,CASSLGTGVLNTEAFF
NA,TRBJ2-3,TRBV6-6,NA,TGTGCCAGCAGTTACGACATTCAGAATACGCAGTATTTT,CASSYDIQNTQYF
NA,TRBJ1-5,TRBV6-2/TRBV6-3,NA,TGTGCCAGCAGTGCACCGGGAGCTACTAATCAGCCCCAGCATTTT,CASSAPGATNQPQHF
NA,TRBJ2-1,TRBV3-1/TRBV3-2,TRBD2,TGTGCCAGCAGCCTTCTAGCGGGGAGCTCCTACAATGAGCAGTTCTTC,CASSLLAGSSYNEQFF
NA,TRBJ2-4,TRBV11-2,TRBD1,TGTGCCAGCAGCGGCCGGGACAGGGGCGAAAACATTCAGTACTTC,CASSGRDRGENIQYF
NA,TRBJ2-1,TRBV6-5,NA,TGTGCCAGCGTGTCAGGGACCTACAATGAGCAGTTCTTC,CASVSGTYNEQFF
NA,TRBJ2-2,TRBV19,NA,TGTGCCAGCTCTTCCGGACGGGGGGCTTACACCGGGGAGCTGTTTTTT,CASSSGRGAYTGELFF
NA,TRBJ2-5,TRBV5-1,TRBD2,TGCGCCAGCAGCTTGGTGGCGGGGGTAGGAAGGGAGACCCAGTACTTC,CASSLVAGVGRETQYF
NA,TRBJ1-2,TRBV7-2,NA,TGTGCCAGCAGCCCAGGGGTGGCAGGCTATGGCTACACCTTC,CASSPGVAGYGYTF
few,TRBJ1-2,TRBV27,NA,TGTGCCAGCAGCCTAGGGCAGATCGGGGGTGGCTACACCTTC,CASSLGQIGGGYTF
NA,TRBJ1-5,TRBV28,TRBD1,TGTGCCACCTCTCCAAAGGGACAGGGCAACAATCAGCCCCAGCATTTT,CATSPKGQGNNQPQHF
NA,TRBJ2-7,TRBV2,NA,TGTGCCAGCAGCCGGGAATCCTACGAGCAGTACTTC,CASSRESYEQYF
NA,TRBJ2-7,TRBV9,TRBD1,TGTGCCAGCAGCAAAACTCTTTCGGACAGGGGGCCGGATGAGCAGTACTTC,CASSKTLSDRGPDEQYF
NA,TRBJ2-1,TRBV11-2,TRBD2,TGTGCCAGCAGCTTAGTTGCGGGGGTCTACAATGAGCAGTTCTTC,CASSLVAGVYNEQFF